This note documents a single T cell receptor (beta chain) sequence. This record comes from a study of OX40 agonist ivuxolimab in advanced cancers. Germline lookup yields CDR1 MDHEN and CDR2 SYDVKM. Deletions cut 5 bases from V and 4 bases from J, with 18 bases between. This CDR3 is built from 16 residues. The table came from immunoSEQ multiplex PCR; TCRdb's copy has only in-frame clones and leaves some out. The sample records approximately 54,000 clones, about 88% being singletons. This TCR was sampled from an adult with an advanced solid tumor such as melanoma, head and neck, liver or kidney cancer. This specimen was CD4+ or CD8+ T cells sorted from blood, taken in a trial of the OX40 agonist ivuxolimab. The chain combines TRBV28 with TRBJ1-5; D possibly corresponds to TRBD1 (6 bases). CDR3 in amino acids: CASSPPQGVHNQPQHF. DNA for the CDR3: TGTGCCAGCAGTCCCCCACAGGGAGTCCATAATCAGCCCCAGCATTTT.